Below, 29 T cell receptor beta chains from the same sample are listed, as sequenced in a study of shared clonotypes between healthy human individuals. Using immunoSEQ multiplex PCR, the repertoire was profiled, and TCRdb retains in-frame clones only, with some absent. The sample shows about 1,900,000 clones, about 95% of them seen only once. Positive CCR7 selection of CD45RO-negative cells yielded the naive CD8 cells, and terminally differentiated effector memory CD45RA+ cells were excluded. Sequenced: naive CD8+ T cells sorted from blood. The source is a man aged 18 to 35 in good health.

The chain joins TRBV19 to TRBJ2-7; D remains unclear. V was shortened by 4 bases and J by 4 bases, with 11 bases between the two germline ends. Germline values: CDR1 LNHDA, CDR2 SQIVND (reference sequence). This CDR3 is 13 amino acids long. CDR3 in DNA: TGTGCCAGTAGTACGAACTTGGGATACGAGCAGTACTTC. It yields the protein CASSTNLGYEQYF.

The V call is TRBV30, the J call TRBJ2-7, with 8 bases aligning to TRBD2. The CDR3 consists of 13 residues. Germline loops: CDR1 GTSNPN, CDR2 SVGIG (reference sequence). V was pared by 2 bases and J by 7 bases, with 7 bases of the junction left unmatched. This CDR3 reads CAWSSGGLGEQYF. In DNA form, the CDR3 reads TGTGCCTGGAGTAGCGGGGGCTTAGGAGAGCAGTACTTC.

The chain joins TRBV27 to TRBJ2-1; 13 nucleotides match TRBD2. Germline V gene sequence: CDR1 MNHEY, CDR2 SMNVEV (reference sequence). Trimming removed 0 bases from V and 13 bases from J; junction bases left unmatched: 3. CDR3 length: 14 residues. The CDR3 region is CASSLSLAGGIQFF. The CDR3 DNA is TGTGCCAGCAGTTTATCACTAGCGGGGGGGATACAGTTCTTC.

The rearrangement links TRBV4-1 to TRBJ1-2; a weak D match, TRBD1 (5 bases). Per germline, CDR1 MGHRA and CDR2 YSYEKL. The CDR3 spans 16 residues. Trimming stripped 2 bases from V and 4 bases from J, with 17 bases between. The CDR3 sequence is CASSQRSTGESYGYTF. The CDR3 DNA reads TGCGCCAGCAGCCAAAGGTCTACAGGTGAAAGCTATGGCTACACCTTC.

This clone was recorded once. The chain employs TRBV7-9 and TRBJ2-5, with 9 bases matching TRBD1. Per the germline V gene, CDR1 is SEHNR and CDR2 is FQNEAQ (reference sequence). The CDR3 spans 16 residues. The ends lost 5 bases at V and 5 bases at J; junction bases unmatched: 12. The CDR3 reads CASSHGQGIPQETQYF. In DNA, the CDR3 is TGTGCCAGCAGCCACGGACAGGGGATCCCCCAGGAGACCCAGTACTTC.

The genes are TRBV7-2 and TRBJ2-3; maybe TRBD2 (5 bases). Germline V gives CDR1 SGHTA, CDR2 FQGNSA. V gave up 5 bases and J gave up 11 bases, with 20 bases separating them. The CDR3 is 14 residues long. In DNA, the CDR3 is TGTGCCAGCAGCCCGACACCGACCGTCCGGGGGCAGTATTTT. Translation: CASSPTPTVRGQYF.

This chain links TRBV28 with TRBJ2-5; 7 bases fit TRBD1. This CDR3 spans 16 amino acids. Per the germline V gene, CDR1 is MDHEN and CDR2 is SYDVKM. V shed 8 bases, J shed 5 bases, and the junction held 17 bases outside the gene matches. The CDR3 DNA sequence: TGTGCCAGCGGGTGGCATGACAGGGAAGGGGTGGAGACCCAGTACTTC. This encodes CASGWHDREGVETQYF. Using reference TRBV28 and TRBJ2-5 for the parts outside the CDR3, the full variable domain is DVKVTQSSRYLVKRTGEKVFLECVQDMDHENMFWYRQDPGLGLRLIYFSYDVKMKEKGDIPEGYSVSREKKERFSLILESASTNQTSMYLCASGWHDREGVETQYFGPGTRLLVL.

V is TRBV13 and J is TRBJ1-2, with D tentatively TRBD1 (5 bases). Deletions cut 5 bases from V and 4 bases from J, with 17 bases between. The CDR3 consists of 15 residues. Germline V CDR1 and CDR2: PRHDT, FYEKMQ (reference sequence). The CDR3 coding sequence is TGTGCCAGCAGCATCCATATTGCGGGGGGCTATGGCTACACCTTC. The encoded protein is CASSIHIAGGYGYTF.

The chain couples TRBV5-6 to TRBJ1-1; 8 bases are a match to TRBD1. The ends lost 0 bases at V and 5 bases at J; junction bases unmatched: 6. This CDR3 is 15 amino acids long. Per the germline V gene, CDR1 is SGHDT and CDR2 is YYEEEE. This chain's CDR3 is CASSLGGQGGTEAFF. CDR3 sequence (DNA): TGTGCCAGCAGCTTGGGCGGACAGGGTGGAACTGAAGCTTTCTTT.

DNA for the CDR3: TGTGCCAGCTCACCACAGACAGGGAAGCCTAGCTCCTACGAGCAGTACTTC. Its protein is CASSPQTGKPSSYEQYF. The V and J genes are TRBV18 and TRBJ2-7; 7 bases fit TRBD1. J gave up 0 bases and V 1 base, and 9 bases lay outside the gene matches. In germline, CDR1 is KGHSH, CDR2 LQKENI. The CDR3 has 17 residues.

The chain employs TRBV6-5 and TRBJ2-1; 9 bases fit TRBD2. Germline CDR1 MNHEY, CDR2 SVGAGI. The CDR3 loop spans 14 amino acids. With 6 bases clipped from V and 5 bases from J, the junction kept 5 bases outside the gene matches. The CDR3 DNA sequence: TGTGCCAGCAGCCCACAGCGGGGGGACAATGAGCAGTTCTTC. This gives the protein CASSPQRGDNEQFF.

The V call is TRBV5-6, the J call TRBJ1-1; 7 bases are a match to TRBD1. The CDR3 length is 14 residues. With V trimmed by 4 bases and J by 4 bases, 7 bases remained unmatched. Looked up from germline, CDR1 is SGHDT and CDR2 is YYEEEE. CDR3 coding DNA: TGTGCCAGCAGCCATGACAGGGTGGGCACTGAAGCTTTCTTT. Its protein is CASSHDRVGTEAFF.

This CDR3 is CANGRGTGSAYGYTF. The CDR3, as DNA: TGTGCCAACGGACGGGGGACAGGGAGCGCCTATGGCTACACCTTC. The J gene is TRBJ1-2, the V gene TRBV2; 9 bases line up with TRBD1. The CDR3 spans 15 residues. Trimming took 10 bases from V and 4 from J; bases not matched to a gene: 13. CDR1 is SNHLY, CDR2 FYNNEI, per germline.

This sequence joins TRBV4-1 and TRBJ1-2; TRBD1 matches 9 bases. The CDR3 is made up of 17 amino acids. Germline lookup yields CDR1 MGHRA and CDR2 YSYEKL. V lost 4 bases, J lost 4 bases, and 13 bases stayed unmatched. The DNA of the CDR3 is TGCGCCAGCAGCCCCCAGTTCATGGGGACAGGGCTCTATGGCTACACCTTC. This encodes CASSPQFMGTGLYGYTF.

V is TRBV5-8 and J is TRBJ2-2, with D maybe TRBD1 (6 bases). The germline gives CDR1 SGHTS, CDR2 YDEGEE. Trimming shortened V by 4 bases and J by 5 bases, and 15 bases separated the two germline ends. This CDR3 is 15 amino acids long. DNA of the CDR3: TGTGCCAGCAGCCCAGATGGGGGCAATACCGGGGAGCTGTTTTTT. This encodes CASSPDGGNTGELFF.

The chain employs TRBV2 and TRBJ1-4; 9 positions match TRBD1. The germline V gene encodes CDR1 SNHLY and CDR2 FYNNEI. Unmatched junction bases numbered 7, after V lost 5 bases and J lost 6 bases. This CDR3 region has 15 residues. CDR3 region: CASSTYRGRDEKLFF. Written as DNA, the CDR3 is TGTGCCAGCAGTACTTACAGGGGGCGGGATGAAAAACTGTTTTTT.

Here the CDR3 reads CASSLSRVGGGDTNYGYTF. The DNA of the CDR3 is TGTGCCAGCAGCTTAAGCCGGGTGGGAGGAGGGGACACTAACTATGGCTACACCTTC. The V and J genes are TRBV7-9 and TRBJ1-2, with D possibly being TRBD1 (6 bases). The germline gives CDR1 SEHNR, CDR2 FQNEAQ (reference sequence). The CDR3 extends over 19 amino acids. Trimming removed 2 bases from V and 0 bases from J, with 22 bases in between.

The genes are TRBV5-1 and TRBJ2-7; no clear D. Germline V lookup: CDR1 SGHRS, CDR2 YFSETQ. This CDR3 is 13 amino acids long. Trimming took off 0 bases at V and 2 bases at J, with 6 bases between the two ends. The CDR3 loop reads CASSLAQAYEQYF. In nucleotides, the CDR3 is TGCGCCAGCAGCTTGGCCCAGGCCTACGAGCAGTACTTC.

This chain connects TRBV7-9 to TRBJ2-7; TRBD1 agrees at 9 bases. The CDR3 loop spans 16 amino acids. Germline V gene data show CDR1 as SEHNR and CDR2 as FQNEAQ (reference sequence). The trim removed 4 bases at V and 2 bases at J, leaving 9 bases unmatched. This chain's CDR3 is CASSSAGTGLTYEQYF. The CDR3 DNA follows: TGTGCCAGCAGCTCGGCCGGGACAGGGCTAACCTACGAGCAGTACTTC.

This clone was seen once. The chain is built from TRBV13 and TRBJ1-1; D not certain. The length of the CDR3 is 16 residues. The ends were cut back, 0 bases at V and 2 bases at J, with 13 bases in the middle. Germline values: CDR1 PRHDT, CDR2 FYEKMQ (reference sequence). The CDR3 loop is CASSLGQMSVNTEAFF. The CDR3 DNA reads TGTGCCAGCAGCTTAGGGCAGATGAGCGTAAACACTGAAGCTTTCTTT. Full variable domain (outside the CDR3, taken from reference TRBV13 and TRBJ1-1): AAGVIQSPRHLIKEKRETATLKCYPIPRHDTVYWYQQGPGQDPQFLISFYEKMQSDKGSIPDRFSAQQFSDYHSELNMSSLELGDSALYFCASSLGQMSVNTEAFFGQGTRLTVV.

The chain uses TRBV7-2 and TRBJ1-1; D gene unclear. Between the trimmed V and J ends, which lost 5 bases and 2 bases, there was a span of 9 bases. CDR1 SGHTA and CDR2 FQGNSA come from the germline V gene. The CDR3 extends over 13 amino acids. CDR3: CASSPVENTEAFF. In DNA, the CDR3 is TGTGCCAGCAGCCCAGTGGAAAACACTGAAGCTTTCTTT.

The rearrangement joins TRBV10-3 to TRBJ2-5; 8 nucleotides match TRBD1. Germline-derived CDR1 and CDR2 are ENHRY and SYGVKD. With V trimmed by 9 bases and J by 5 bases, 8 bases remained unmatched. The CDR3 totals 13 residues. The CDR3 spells CAISTGDEETQYF. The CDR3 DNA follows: TGTGCCATTTCGACAGGGGATGAGGAGACCCAGTACTTC.

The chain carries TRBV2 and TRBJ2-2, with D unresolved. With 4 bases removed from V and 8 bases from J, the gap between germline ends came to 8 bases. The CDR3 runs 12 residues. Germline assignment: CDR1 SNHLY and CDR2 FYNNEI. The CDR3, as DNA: TGTGCCAGCAGTGTTACCCCTGGGGAGCTGTTTTTT. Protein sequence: CASSVTPGELFF.

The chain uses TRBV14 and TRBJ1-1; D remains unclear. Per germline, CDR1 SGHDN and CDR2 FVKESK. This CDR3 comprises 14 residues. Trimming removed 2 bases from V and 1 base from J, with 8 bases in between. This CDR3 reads CASSQRQENTEAFF. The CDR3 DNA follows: TGTGCCAGCAGCCAACGGCAAGAGAACACTGAAGCTTTCTTT.

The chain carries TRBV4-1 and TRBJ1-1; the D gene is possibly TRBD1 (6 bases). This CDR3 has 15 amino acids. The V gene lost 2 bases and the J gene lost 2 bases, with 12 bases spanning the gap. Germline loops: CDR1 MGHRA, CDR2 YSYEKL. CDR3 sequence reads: CASSQQGSRNTEAFF. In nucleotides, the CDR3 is TGCGCCAGCAGCCAACAGGGGTCACGTAACACTGAAGCTTTCTTT.

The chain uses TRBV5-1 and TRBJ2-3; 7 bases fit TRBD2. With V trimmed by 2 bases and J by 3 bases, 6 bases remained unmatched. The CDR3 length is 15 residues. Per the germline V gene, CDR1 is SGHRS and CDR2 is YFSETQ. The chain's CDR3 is CASSFSRGGTDTQYF. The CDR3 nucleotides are TGCGCCAGCAGCTTCTCAAGGGGAGGGACAGATACGCAGTATTTT.

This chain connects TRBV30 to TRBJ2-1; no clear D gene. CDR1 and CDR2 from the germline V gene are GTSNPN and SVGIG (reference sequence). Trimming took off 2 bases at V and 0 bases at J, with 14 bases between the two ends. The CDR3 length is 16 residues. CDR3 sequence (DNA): TGTGCCTGGAGTCCACAAACTCCCAGCTCCTACAATGAGCAGTTCTTC. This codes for CAWSPQTPSSYNEQFF.

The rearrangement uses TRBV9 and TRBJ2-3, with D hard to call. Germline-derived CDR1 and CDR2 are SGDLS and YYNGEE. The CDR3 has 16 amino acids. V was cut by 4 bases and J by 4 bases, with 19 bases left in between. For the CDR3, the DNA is TGTGCCAGCAGCTCCCGTTTCCGGTCTGGCGCAGATACGCAGTATTTT. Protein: CASSSRFRSGADTQYF.

The CDR3: CASSMVLGEDPYEQYF. DNA of the CDR3: TGTGCCAGTAGTATGGTCCTAGGGGAGGACCCCTACGAGCAGTACTTC. The rearrangement uses TRBV19 and TRBJ2-7; maybe TRBD2 (6 bases). In germline, CDR1 is LNHDA, CDR2 SQIVND (reference sequence). The CDR3 is made up of 16 amino acids. V lost 3 bases and J lost 2, with 17 bases in between.